A single sample is the source of the 15 T cell receptor beta chains below, sequenced in a study of blood T cells in healthy people across ages. A second about 7 to 11 cycle PCR used barcoded and J-beta primers. TCRdb re-called the 5' RACE reads through MiXCR, storing one row per CDR3 protein. The sample has around 1,000,000 distinct CDR3 sequences; 25% are singletons. The sample also formed part of further work on T cells of mothers and their children.

The source material was blood. All receptors come from a girl aged 2 to 9 in good health.

This clonotype has more than one count but fewer than ten. The chain is built from TRBV20-1 and TRBJ1-4; TRBD1 agrees at 7 bases. The trim removed 0 bases at V and 8 bases at J, leaving 9 bases unmatched. Germline assignment: CDR1 DFQATT and CDR2 SNEGSKA (reference sequence). This CDR3 is 15 amino acids long. The CDR3 here is CSAREGGAETEKLFF. The CDR3 DNA sequence: TGCAGTGCTAGAGAAGGGGGCGCGGAGACCGAAAAACTGTTTTTT.

Details on this clonotype: One end of the junction does not line up with germline, which may come from a read error. The V and J genes are TRBV4-1 and TRBJ2-6; D may be TRBD2 (6 bases). There are 15 residues in the CDR3. Germline CDR1 and CDR2: MGHRA and YSYEKL. CDR3 in DNA: TGCGCCGGCAGCCAGGGAGGCTCTGGGGCCAACGTCCTGACTTTC. Protein product: CAGSQGGSGANVLTF.

This clonotype was picked up a small number of times. This chain joins TRBV29-1 and TRBJ1-4; 11 bases match TRBD1. The CDR3 length is 14 residues. Germline CDR1 and CDR2: SQVTM and ANQGSEA. The J segment lost 7 bases and the V segment lost 6 bases, leaving 7 bases of the junction unmatched. The CDR3 reads CSVRGTGGGEKLFF. Written as DNA, the CDR3 is TGCAGCGTCAGGGGGACAGGGGGTGGTGAAAAACTGTTTTTT.

The chain joins TRBV20-1 to TRBJ2-5; 12 bases map to TRBD2. J gave up 0 bases and V 4 bases, and 6 bases lay outside the gene matches. The CDR3 contains 16 residues. Germline CDR1 reads DFQATT; CDR2 reads SNEGSKA (reference sequence). The chain's CDR3 is CSANTWTSGDQETQYF. The CDR3 region has the DNA TGCAGTGCTAACACTTGGACTAGCGGGGACCAAGAGACCCAGTACTTC.

This clonotype has a handful of counts. V gene TRBV20-1 combines with J gene TRBJ2-7; 9 nucleotides agree with TRBD2. The trim removed 0 bases at V and 4 bases at J, leaving 4 bases unmatched. This CDR3 spans 14 amino acids. The V gene's germline CDR1 is DFQATT and CDR2 SNEGSKA (reference sequence). The CDR3 DNA reads as TGCAGTGCTAGAGATAGCGGGAGTGTGTACGAGCAGTACTTC. Its protein is CSARDSGSVYEQYF.

The chain combines TRBV2 with TRBJ2-1; tentatively, D is TRBD1 or TRBD2 (5 bases each). V lost 9 bases and J lost 0, with 12 bases in between. This CDR3 has 14 residues. Germline V CDR1 and CDR2: SNHLY, FYNNEI. CDR3 bases: TGTGCCAGTCCGGGACCCTTCTCCTACAATGAGCAGTTCTTC. This sequence encodes CASPGPFSYNEQFF.

This clonotype was picked up a small number of times. The rearrangement joins TRBV20-1 to TRBJ2-3; possibly TRBD1 or TRBD2 for D (6 bases each). The V gene lost 3 bases and the J gene lost 4 bases, with 17 bases spanning the gap. CDR1 is DFQATT and CDR2 is SNEGSKA in the germline V gene (reference sequence). The length of the CDR3 is 15 residues. CDR3 DNA: TGCAGTGCTAGTTGGGGGGCCAATTTAGCAGATACGCAGTATTTT. Amino acids: CSASWGANLADTQYF.

This clonotype was detected only a few times. V is TRBV29-1 and J is TRBJ2-1; 7 nucleotides agree with TRBD2. Trimming at V came to 5 bases and at J to 2 bases, leaving 9 bases not matched to a gene. The CDR3 runs 15 residues. Per germline, CDR1 SQVTM and CDR2 ANQGSEA. The CDR3 spells CSVRAGLAAYNEQFF. CDR3 bases: TGCAGCGTTCGAGCTGGGCTAGCGGCCTACAATGAGCAGTTCTTC.

This clonotype was counted between two and nine times. The chain employs TRBV6-2 or TRBV6-3 and TRBJ1-6, with D hard to call. V lost 5 bases and J 9 bases, leaving 17 bases between the germline ends. The V gene's germline CDR1 is MNHEY and CDR2 SVGEGT. The CDR3 runs 15 residues. CDR3 in amino acids: CASSVPGDGVSPLHF. CDR3 DNA: TGTGCCAGCAGTGTTCCTGGGGATGGAGTTTCACCCCTCCACTTT.

The V and J genes are TRBV12-3 or TRBV12-4 and TRBJ2-5; 9 nucleotides agree with TRBD2. This CDR3 contains 18 residues. Trimming removed 3 bases from V and 3 bases from J; junction bases left unmatched: 14. CDR3 sequence reads: CASSLVGSSTSGEETQYF. Written as DNA, the CDR3 is TGTGCCAGCAGTTTGGTAGGTTCGTCGACTAGCGGAGAAGAGACCCAGTACTTC.

A word on this clonotype: At one of its ends the junction is not consistent with the germline gene, which may arise from a read error. The chain combines TRBV12-5 with TRBJ2-1, with 7 bases identical to TRBD2. This CDR3 has 12 amino acids. CDR1 LGHNT and CDR2 FRNRAP come from the germline V gene. CDR3 in DNA: TGTGCTAGTGGTTTACTAGCGTACGAGCATTTCTTC. This encodes CASGLLAYEHFF.

The sample holds a few counts of this clonotype. The rearrangement uses TRBV28 and TRBJ1-2, with D perhaps matching TRBD1 (5 bases). V dropped 5 bases and J dropped 2 bases, with 12 bases sitting between them. This CDR3 region has 14 residues. Germline V gene lookup returns CDR1 MDHEN and CDR2 SYDVKM. CDR3: CASSIIGANYGYTF. CDR3 nucleotide sequence: TGTGCCAGCAGTATAATTGGGGCAAACTATGGCTACACCTTC.

Points on this clonotype: The junction departs from germline at one end; a sequencing error may be responsible. The J gene is TRBJ2-5, the V gene TRBV18; no definite D call. Germline V CDR1 and CDR2: KGHSH, LQKENI. The CDR3 runs to 13 residues. The CDR3 bases are TGTGCCAGCTCACCACCGATGCAAGGGACCCAGTACTTC. Its translation is CASSPPMQGTQYF. The full variable domain, its missing parts supplied by reference TRBV18 and TRBJ2-5, is NAGVMQNPRHLVRRRGQEARLRCSPMKGHSHVYWYRQLPEEGLKFMVYLQKENIIDESGMPKERFSAEFPKEGPSILRIQQVVRGDSAAYFCASSPPMQGTQYFGPGTRLLVL.

The CDR3 loop is CASSQVEGWAYGYTF. The CDR3 region has the DNA TGTGCCAGCAGCCAAGTGGAGGGGTGGGCCTATGGCTACACCTTC. The chain joins TRBV14 to TRBJ1-2; perhaps TRBD1 as D (5 bases). V was pared by 1 base and J by 4 bases, with 13 bases between. CDR1 SGHDN and CDR2 FVKESK come from the germline V gene. CDR3 length: 15 residues. Complete variable domain (other parts from reference TRBV14 and TRBJ1-2): EAGVTQFPSHSVIEKGQTVTLRCDPISGHDNLYWYRRVMGKEIKFLLHFVKESKQDESGMPNNRFLAERTGGTYSTLKVQPAELEDSGVYFCASSQVEGWAYGYTFGSGTRLTVV.

CDR3 coding DNA: TGTGCCAGCAGCCCCTGGACAGGGGAAATAGCTGAAGCTTTCTTT. Translation gives CASSPWTGEIAEAFF. The chain carries TRBV7-6 and TRBJ1-1; TRBD1 matches 9 bases. Germline-derived CDR1 and CDR2 are SGHVS and FNYEAQ. The CDR3 extends over 15 amino acids. The V gene end was trimmed by 5 bases and the J gene end by 6 bases; junction bases not matched to a gene: 10.